The 19 T cell receptor beta chains below come from one sample, sequenced in a study of T cells in Graves' hyperthyroidism and ophthalmopathy. The source material, RNA transcripts, was used to amplify TCR beta CDR3 regions. With the HTBI primer set, the TCR CDR3 went through a first round of RT-PCR. TCRdb re-analysed the multiplex PCR reads in MiXCR, keeping a single row per CDR3 protein. This table holds some 650,000 distinct CDR3 sequences, 16% found once. Sample: blood. The receptors originated from a woman between 40 and 50 years old with Graves' ophthalmopathy.

This clonotype was recorded many times. The chain has TRBV20-1 and TRBJ2-3; TRBD1 matches 9 bases. This CDR3 is 15 amino acids long. CDR1 and CDR2 (germline): DFQATT, SNEGSKA (reference sequence). V shed 6 bases, J shed 1 base, and the junction held 8 bases outside the gene matches. DNA for the CDR3: TGCAGTGCCAGGCAGGGGACAGGGCGCACAGATACGCAGTATTTT. Amino acids: CSARQGTGRTDTQYF.

This chain joins TRBV19 and TRBJ1-2; D is undetermined. The CDR3 loop spans 10 amino acids. Per the germline V gene, CDR1 is LNHDA and CDR2 is SQIVND (reference sequence). Trimming removed 8 bases from V and 14 bases from J, with 15 bases in between. The CDR3 sequence: CASGRPKSTF. CDR3 nucleotide sequence: TGTGCCAGTGGAAGACCCAAGTCGACCTTC.

This clonotype was recorded at least ten times. The genes are TRBV11-2 and TRBJ2-3; D ambiguous. CDR3 length: 13 residues. CDR1 and CDR2 (germline): SGHAT, FQNNGV. The V and J ends lost 3 bases and 3 bases respectively, with 7 bases between them. The CDR3 coding sequence is TGTGCCAGCAGCTTCCGAACGACAGATACGCAGTATTTT. Protein product: CASSFRTTDTQYF.

There are many counts of this clonotype. The chain is built from TRBV20-1 and TRBJ2-7, with D perhaps TRBD1 (5 bases). The CDR3 has 12 amino acids. Per germline, CDR1 DFQATT and CDR2 SNEGSKA (reference sequence). The V end was cut by 3 bases, the J end by 4 bases, with 10 bases between. The CDR3 region has the DNA TGCAGTGCTAGGGAGCAGGGTTACGAGCAGTACTTC. This translates into CSAREQGYEQYF.

The V and J genes are TRBV18 and TRBJ1-1; D is possibly TRBD1 (5 bases). The CDR3 sequence is 17 residues long. V shed 1 base and J shed 0 bases, with 15 bases lying between them. The germline CDR1 and CDR2 sequences are KGHSH and LQKENI. The CDR3, as DNA: TGTGCCAGCTCACCACGGTTAGGGGACTCGATGAACACTGAAGCTTTCTTT. It translates to CASSPRLGDSMNTEAFF.

This clonotype appeared many times. The V call is TRBV28, the J call TRBJ2-3; 14 bases line up with TRBD2. This CDR3 region has 16 residues. Germline V gene sequence: CDR1 MDHEN, CDR2 SYDVKM. J gave up 10 bases and V 0 bases, and 6 bases lay outside the gene matches. The DNA for the CDR3 is TGTGCCAGCAGTTTATGGAGACTAGCGGGGGGGCTGGCGCAGTATTTT. It yields the protein CASSLWRLAGGLAQYF.

Points on this clonotype: A read error is possible here, since a much larger clone lies one base away. The chain recombines TRBV28 with TRBJ1-4, with 9 bases identical to TRBD1. The V and J ends lost 5 bases and 3 bases, in that order; junction bases with no gene match: 10. CDR3 length: 17 residues. Germline V gene lookup returns CDR1 MDHEN and CDR2 SYDVKM. Here the CDR3 reads CASSIRQGVAANEKLFF. In DNA form, the CDR3 reads TGTGCCAGCAGTATAAGACAGGGGGTGGCAGCTAATGAAAAACTGTTTTTT.

Many counts were recorded for this clonotype. V and J are TRBV11-3 and TRBJ1-1; D is unclear. The germline V and J ends were trimmed by 4 bases and 3 bases, with 12 bases remaining between them. CDR3 length: 14 residues. Germline-derived CDR1 and CDR2 are SGHNT and YENEEA. CDR3 sequence (DNA): TGTGCCAGCAGCTCCGAGGCCCCTGACACTGAAGCTTTCTTT. Residues: CASSSEAPDTEAFF.

The chain couples TRBV9 to TRBJ1-1, with D uncertain. This CDR3 has 13 amino acids. Germline V gene lookup returns CDR1 SGDLS and CDR2 YYNGEE. V was cut by 7 bases and J by 1 base, with 11 bases left in between. The CDR3: CASGPDANTEAFF. The DNA of the CDR3 is TGTGCCAGCGGTCCCGACGCGAACACTGAAGCTTTCTTT. Variable domain in full (rest from reference TRBV9 and TRBJ1-1): DSGVTQTPKHLITATGQRVTLRCSPRSGDLSVYWYQQSLDQGLQFLIQYYNGEERAKGNILERFSAQQFPDLHSELNLSSLELGDSALYFCASGPDANTEAFFGQGTRLTVV.

The chain has TRBV18 and TRBJ2-1, with 8 bases identical to TRBD2. The germline CDR1 and CDR2 sequences are KGHSH and LQKENI. This CDR3 is 17 amino acids long. The J segment lost 5 bases and the V segment lost 5 bases, leaving 14 bases of the junction unmatched. The CDR3 here is CASSFRLSGITHNEQFF. The CDR3 DNA follows: TGTGCCAGCTCATTCCGACTTAGCGGGATTACCCACAATGAGCAGTTCTTC.

The gene calls are TRBV19 and TRBJ2-1; no reliable D call. Between the trimmed V and J ends, which lost 0 bases and 6 bases, there was a span of 12 bases. Germline V lookup: CDR1 LNHDA, CDR2 SQIVND (reference sequence). This CDR3 contains 15 residues. CDR3 region: CASSIDRAELNEQFF. The DNA for the CDR3 is TGTGCCAGTAGTATAGATCGTGCAGAGCTCAATGAGCAGTTCTTC.

There are many counts of this clonotype. This rearrangement joins TRBV3-1 to TRBJ2-5; tentatively, D is TRBD1 (6 bases). The germline gives CDR1 LGHDT, CDR2 YNNKEL (reference sequence). The CDR3 has 18 residues. Trimming removed 1 base at V and 1 base at J, with 19 bases between. The DNA of the CDR3 is TGTGCCAGCAGCCAAGGTTTGGGGGCGGAGCCCGCCCAAGAGACCCAGTACTTC. Its protein product is CASSQGLGAEPAQETQYF.

As concerns this clonotype: A much larger clone lies one base from this, so it may be a read error. It is likely a read error, because the conserved phenylalanine at the end of the CDR3 is missing. The chain has TRBV7-8 and TRBJ2-1, with 14 bases identical to TRBD2. With 2 bases clipped from V and 0 bases from J, the junction kept 3 bases outside the gene matches. This CDR3 has 18 amino acids. Germline assignment: CDR1 SGHVS and CDR2 FQNEAQ. Written as DNA, the CDR3 is TGTGCCAGCAGCTTAAGACTAGCGGGGGGGAGCTCCTACAATGAGCAGTTCCTC. Translation: CASSLRLAGGSSYNEQFL.

This clonotype showed up just a few times. The chain employs TRBV27 and TRBJ1-5, with D uncertain. From germline, CDR1 is MNHEY and CDR2 SMNVEV (reference sequence). The CDR3 loop spans 13 amino acids. Trimming left V 2 bases short and J 4 bases short, with 6 bases between. The CDR3 nucleotides read TGTGCCAGCAGTTTAGCGGTTAATCAGCCCCAGCATTTT. Residues: CASSLAVNQPQHF.

This clonotype was recorded many times. The gene calls are TRBV10-3 and TRBJ2-5; no clear D. V gave up 4 bases and J gave up 5 bases, with 14 bases separating them. CDR3 length: 14 residues. Germline V gene data show CDR1 as ENHRY and CDR2 as SYGVKD. CDR3 coding DNA: TGTGCCATCAGTGTCACCTCAGGTGTCGAGACCCAGTACTTC. Its translation: CAISVTSGVETQYF.

Ten or more counts support this clonotype. CDR3 nucleotides: TGCGCCAGCAGCTCCCACGGCAAACAGGGGGCCTACAATGAGCAGTTCTTC. This codes for CASSSHGKQGAYNEQFF. This chain links TRBV5-1 with TRBJ2-1, with 8 positions matching TRBD1. J was trimmed by 2 bases and V by 3 bases; bases with no gene match: 10. The CDR3 covers 17 residues. Germline V lookup: CDR1 SGHRS, CDR2 YFSETQ.

This clonotype showed up many times. The V call is TRBV18, the J call TRBJ2-1; D may correspond to TRBD1 or TRBD2 (6 bases each). CDR1 is KGHSH and CDR2 is LQKENI in the germline V gene. V was clipped by 2 bases and J by 0 bases, with 11 bases between them. The CDR3 runs to 16 residues. The CDR3 spells CASSPRGETSYNEQFF. The CDR3 DNA reads as TGTGCCAGCTCACCAAGGGGGGAGACCTCCTACAATGAGCAGTTCTTC.

The rearrangement uses TRBV7-8 and TRBJ1-4; D remains ambiguous. CDR1 is SGHVS, CDR2 FQNEAQ, per germline. CDR3 length: 14 residues. V was trimmed by 5 bases and J by 7 bases, leaving 14 bases between them. In DNA form, the CDR3 reads TGTGCCAGCAGCCCCGGAGAGGGAGGTGAAAAACTGTTTTTT. Translating it yields CASSPGEGGEKLFF.

This clonotype was recorded many times. The chain combines TRBV7-9 with TRBJ1-2, with a possible D match to TRBD1 (5 bases). The CDR3 spans 14 residues. V lost 5 bases and J 6 bases, leaving 16 bases between the germline ends. CDR1 and CDR2 (germline): SEHNR, FQNEAQ (reference sequence). CDR3 region: CASSPGTTMHGYTF. CDR3 nucleotide sequence: TGTGCCAGCAGCCCCGGGACGACTATGCATGGCTACACCTTC. Full variable domain (missing parts from reference TRBV7-9 and TRBJ1-2): DTGVSQNPRHKITKRGQNVTFRCDPISEHNRLYWYRQTLGQGPEFLTYFQNEAQLEKSRLLSDRFSAERPKGSFSTLEIQRTEQGDSAMYLCASSPGTTMHGYTFGSGTRLTVV.